The 16 T cell receptor beta chains given below trace back to one sample, sequenced in a study of blood T cell repertoires in COVID-19. Sequenced by immunoSEQ multiplex PCR; TCRdb stores in-frame clones only, minus some. In the table there are approximately 200,000 clones, roughly 87% of which are singletons. The sequencing input was peripheral blood. The receptors were gathered from a man in his forties or fifties with active or convalescent COVID-19.

This clone was picked up one time. This chain joins TRBV27 and TRBJ2-7; TRBD1 aligns across 7 bases. The CDR3 is 14 amino acids. Per germline, CDR1 MNHEY and CDR2 SMNVEV (reference sequence). Trimming took 7 bases from V and 7 from J; bases not matched to a gene: 13. CDR3 in DNA: TGTGCCAGCACCAGGACAGGACCTGAGGGGGAGCAGTACTTC. Its translation: CASTRTGPEGEQYF.

The chain links TRBV28 to TRBJ2-5; no firm D call. The CDR3 consists of 14 residues. Germline V gives CDR1 MDHEN, CDR2 SYDVKM. Deletions cut 1 base from V and 2 bases from J, with 8 bases between. CDR3 nucleotides: TGTGCCAGCAGTTTATCCCGCCTACAAGAGACCCAGTACTTC. Its translation: CASSLSRLQETQYF.

The genes are TRBV10-2 and TRBJ1-3, with 11 nucleotides matching TRBD1. Germline CDR1 is WSHSY and CDR2 is SAAADI. The J segment lost 8 bases and the V segment lost 4 bases, leaving 4 bases of the junction unmatched. The CDR3 runs to 14 residues. The DNA of the CDR3 is TGCGCCAGCAGTGGGACAGGGGGCTTTGACACCATATATTTT. It is translated as CASSGTGGFDTIYF.

In DNA, the CDR3 is TGTGCCAGCAGCCCCGGACTAGCTGAGGCCCAGTACTTC. Encoded protein: CASSPGLAEAQYF. The chain couples TRBV7-7 to TRBJ2-5; 8 bases match TRBD2. The germline gives CDR1 SSHAT, CDR2 FNYEAQ (reference sequence). The CDR3 has 13 residues. V was clipped by 5 bases and J by 9 bases; unmatched bases: 8. Drawing the rest from reference TRBV7-7 and TRBJ2-5, the complete variable domain is GAGVSQSPRYKVTKRGQDVTLRCDPISSHATLYWYQQALGQGPEFLTYFNYEAQPDKSGLPSDRFSAERPEGSISTLTIQRTEQRDSAMYRCASSPGLAEAQYFGPGTRLLVL.

The genes are TRBV28 and TRBJ1-2; the match to TRBD1 covers 7 bases. Germline V gives CDR1 MDHEN, CDR2 SYDVKM. Trimming removed 7 bases from V and 3 bases from J; junction bases left unmatched: 2. The CDR3 runs to 12 residues. CDR3 in DNA: TGTGCCAGCAAGACAGGGCACTATGGCTACACCTTC. This gives the protein CASKTGHYGYTF.

The chain is built from TRBV28 and TRBJ1-1; 10 positions agree with TRBD1. This CDR3 is built from 15 residues. Germline assignment: CDR1 MDHEN and CDR2 SYDVKM. Trimming removed 4 bases from V and 5 bases from J; junction bases left unmatched: 7. The CDR3, as DNA: TGTGCCAGCAGTTCCTACGACAGGGGGCGGACTGAAGCTTTCTTT. Its protein is CASSSYDRGRTEAFF.

V is TRBV5-6 and J is TRBJ1-4; the D gene is possibly TRBD1 (5 bases). Germline V lookup: CDR1 SGHDT, CDR2 YYEEEE. The CDR3 sequence is 13 residues long. Trimming took 5 bases from V and 10 from J, leaving 15 bases between them. CDR3 nucleotides: TGTGCCAGCAGGCGGCAGGGTATCGGAAAACTGTTTTTT. This sequence encodes CASRRQGIGKLFF.

The chain carries TRBV30 and TRBJ2-5; D is uncertain. This CDR3 comprises 12 residues. In germline, CDR1 is GTSNPN, CDR2 SVGIG (reference sequence). The V gene lost 5 bases and the J gene lost 2 bases, with 9 bases spanning the gap. The CDR3 sequence is CAWDVLQETQYF. CDR3 nucleotides: TGTGCCTGGGACGTCCTACAAGAGACCCAGTACTTC.

This chain links TRBV5-6 with TRBJ2-7; 8 nucleotides match TRBD2. Germline CDR1 SGHDT, CDR2 YYEEEE. CDR3 length equals 15 residues. Trimming took 3 bases from V and 6 from J; bases not matched to a gene: 11. This chain's CDR3 is CASSYPLTSEVEQYF. CDR3 bases: TGTGCCAGCAGCTACCCCCTGACTAGCGAGGTCGAGCAGTACTTC.

This sequence joins TRBV6-1 and TRBJ2-3; perhaps TRBD2 as D (5 bases). The CDR3 has 14 residues. Looked up from germline, CDR1 is MNHNS and CDR2 is SASEGT. Between the trimmed V and J ends, which lost 2 bases and 3 bases, there was a span of 9 bases. CDR3 sequence (DNA): TGTGCCAGCAGTGAACGGGGAGCAACAGATACGCAGTATTTT. Translated, it gives CASSERGATDTQYF.

In this sample, this clone turned up a few times. The chain has TRBV27 and TRBJ2-1; a weak D match, TRBD1 (6 bases). The V and J ends lost 5 bases and 5 bases respectively, with 19 bases between them. Germline CDR1 MNHEY, CDR2 SMNVEV (reference sequence). The CDR3 has 16 amino acids. CDR3 protein: CASSLSLSRQDNEQFF. The CDR3 bases are TGTGCCAGCAGTCTCTCCCTAAGCCGACAGGACAATGAGCAGTTCTTC.

The CDR3 spells CASWGPRWGEAFF. For the CDR3, the DNA is TGTGCCAGTTGGGGCCCCCGGTGGGGTGAAGCTTTCTTT. The chain joins TRBV19 to TRBJ1-1, with D possibly being TRBD1 (5 bases). The germline V and J ends were trimmed by 8 bases and 7 bases, with 17 bases remaining between them. Per germline, CDR1 LNHDA and CDR2 SQIVND (reference sequence). The length of the CDR3 is 13 residues.

This chain joins TRBV5-4 and TRBJ1-1; 8 nucleotides match TRBD1. J was trimmed by 1 base and V by 3 bases; bases with no gene match: 17. The CDR3 spans 19 residues. Germline values: CDR1 SGHNT, CDR2 YYREEE (reference sequence). The CDR3, as DNA: TGTGCCAGCAGCTCCCCCCCGGACAGGGCGGTGACTCCGAACACTGAAGCTTTCTTT. Translated, it gives CASSSPPDRAVTPNTEAFF.

The chain is built from TRBV19 and TRBJ2-3; tentative D call: TRBD1 (5 bases). Germline V gives CDR1 LNHDA, CDR2 SQIVND (reference sequence). This CDR3 has 16 amino acids. Trimming stripped 1 base from V and 0 bases from J, with 11 bases between. CDR3 coding DNA: TGTGCCAGTAGTATAGGTTCCCAGGGTAGCACAGATACGCAGTATTTT. It yields the protein CASSIGSQGSTDTQYF.

The CDR3 protein is CASSLNPWTANTEAFF. The CDR3 nucleotides are TGTGCCAGCAGCCTAAACCCCTGGACAGCGAACACTGAAGCTTTCTTT. The rearrangement links TRBV14 to TRBJ1-1; tentative D call: TRBD1 (6 bases). The V gene lost 4 bases and the J gene lost 1 base, with 16 bases spanning the gap. This CDR3 is built from 16 residues. Germline V gives CDR1 SGHDN, CDR2 FVKESK.

This clone was picked up one time. The chain carries TRBV28 and TRBJ2-2; 9 nucleotides agree with TRBD1. CDR3 size: 15 residues. Germline CDR1 and CDR2: MDHEN and SYDVKM. J lost 8 bases, V lost 3 bases, and 7 bases had no gene match. DNA of the CDR3: TGTGCCAGCAGTTTTGGTGGGACAGGGTATGGGGAGCTGTTTTTT. Its translation is CASSFGGTGYGELFF.